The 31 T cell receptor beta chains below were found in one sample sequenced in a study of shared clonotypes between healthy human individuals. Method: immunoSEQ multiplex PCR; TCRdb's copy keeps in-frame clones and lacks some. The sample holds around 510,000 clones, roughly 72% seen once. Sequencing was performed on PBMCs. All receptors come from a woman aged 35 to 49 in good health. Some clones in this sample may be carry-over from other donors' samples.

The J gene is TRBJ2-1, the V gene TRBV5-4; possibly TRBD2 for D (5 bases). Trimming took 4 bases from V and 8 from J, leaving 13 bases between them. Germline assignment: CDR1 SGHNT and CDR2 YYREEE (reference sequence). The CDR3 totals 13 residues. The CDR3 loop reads CASSGDRGDEQFF. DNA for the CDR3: TGTGCCAGCAGCGGCGATCGGGGAGATGAGCAGTTCTTC.

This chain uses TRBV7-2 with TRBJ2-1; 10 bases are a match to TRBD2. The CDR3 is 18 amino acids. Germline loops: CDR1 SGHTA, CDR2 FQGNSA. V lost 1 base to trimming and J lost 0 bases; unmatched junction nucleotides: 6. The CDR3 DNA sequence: TGTGCCAGCAGCTTAGTAAGGACTAGCGGAGACTCCTACAATGAGCAGTTCTTC. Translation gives CASSLVRTSGDSYNEQFF.

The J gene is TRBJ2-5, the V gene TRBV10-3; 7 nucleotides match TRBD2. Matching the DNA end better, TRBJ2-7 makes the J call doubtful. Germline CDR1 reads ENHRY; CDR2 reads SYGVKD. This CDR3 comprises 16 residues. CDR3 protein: CAISESSYGGSSEQYF. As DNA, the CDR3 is TGTGCCATCAGTGAGTCGAGTTATGGCGGGAGTTCCGAGCAGTACTTC.

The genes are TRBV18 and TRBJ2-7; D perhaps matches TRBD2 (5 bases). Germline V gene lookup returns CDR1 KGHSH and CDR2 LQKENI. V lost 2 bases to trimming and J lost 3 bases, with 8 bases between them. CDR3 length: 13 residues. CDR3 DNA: TGTGCCAGCTCACCAACTAGAGACTACGAGCAGTACTTC. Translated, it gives CASSPTRDYEQYF.

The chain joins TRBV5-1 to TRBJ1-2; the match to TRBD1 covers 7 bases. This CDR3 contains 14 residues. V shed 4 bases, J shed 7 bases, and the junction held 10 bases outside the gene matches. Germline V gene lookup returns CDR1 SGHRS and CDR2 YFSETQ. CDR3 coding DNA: TGCGCCAGCAGCCCCAACCTTTGGGACAGTGGCTACACCTTC. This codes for CASSPNLWDSGYTF. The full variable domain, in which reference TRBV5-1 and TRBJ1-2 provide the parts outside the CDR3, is KAGVTQTPRYLIKTRGQQVTLSCSPISGHRSVSWYQQTPGQGLQFLFEYFSETQRNKGNFPGRFSGRQFSNSRSEMNVSTLELGDSALYLCASSPNLWDSGYTFGSGTRLTVV.

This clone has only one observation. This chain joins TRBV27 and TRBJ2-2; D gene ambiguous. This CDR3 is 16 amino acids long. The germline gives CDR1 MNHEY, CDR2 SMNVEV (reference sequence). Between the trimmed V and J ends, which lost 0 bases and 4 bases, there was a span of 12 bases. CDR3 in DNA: TGTGCCAGCAGTTTATCCCGCGTAACCCCCACCGGGGAGCTGTTTTTT. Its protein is CASSLSRVTPTGELFF.

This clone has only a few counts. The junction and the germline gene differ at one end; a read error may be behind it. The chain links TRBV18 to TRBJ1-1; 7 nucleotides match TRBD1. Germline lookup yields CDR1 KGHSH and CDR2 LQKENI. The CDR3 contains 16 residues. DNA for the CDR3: TGTGCCAGCTCACCATGGCTGCACCGGGACAGAGCTGAAGTTTTCTTT. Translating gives CASSPWLHRDRAEVFF.

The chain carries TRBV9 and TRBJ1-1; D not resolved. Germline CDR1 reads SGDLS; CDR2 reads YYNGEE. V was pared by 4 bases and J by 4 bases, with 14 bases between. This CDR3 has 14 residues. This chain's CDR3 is CASSQRADGTEAFF. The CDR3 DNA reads TGTGCCAGCAGCCAAAGGGCAGACGGCACTGAAGCTTTCTTT.

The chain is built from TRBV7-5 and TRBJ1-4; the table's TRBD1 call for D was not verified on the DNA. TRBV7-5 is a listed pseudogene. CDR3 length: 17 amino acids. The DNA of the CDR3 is TGTGCCAGAAGCATATATCGGACAGCCGCAACTAATGAAAAACTGTTTTTT. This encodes CARSIYRTAATNEKLFF.

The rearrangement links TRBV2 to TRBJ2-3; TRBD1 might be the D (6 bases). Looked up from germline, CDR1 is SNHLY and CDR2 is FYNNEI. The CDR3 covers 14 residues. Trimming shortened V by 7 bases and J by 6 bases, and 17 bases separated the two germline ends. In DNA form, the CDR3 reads TGTGCCAGCACTATCAACAGGGTGGGGGATACGCAGTATTTT. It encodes CASTINRVGDTQYF.

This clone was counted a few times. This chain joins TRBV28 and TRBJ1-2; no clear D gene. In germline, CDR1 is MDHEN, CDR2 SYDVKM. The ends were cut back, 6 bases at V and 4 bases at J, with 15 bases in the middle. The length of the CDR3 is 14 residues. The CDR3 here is CASRDPGGGYGYTF. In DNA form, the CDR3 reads TGTGCCAGCAGGGACCCAGGAGGCGGCTATGGCTACACCTTC.

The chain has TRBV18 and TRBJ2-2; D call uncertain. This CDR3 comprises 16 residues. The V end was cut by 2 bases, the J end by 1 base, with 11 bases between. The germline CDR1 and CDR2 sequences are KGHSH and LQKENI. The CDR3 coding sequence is TGTGCCAGCTCACCAATCCGAACCGTGAACACCGGGGAGCTGTTTTTT. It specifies CASSPIRTVNTGELFF.

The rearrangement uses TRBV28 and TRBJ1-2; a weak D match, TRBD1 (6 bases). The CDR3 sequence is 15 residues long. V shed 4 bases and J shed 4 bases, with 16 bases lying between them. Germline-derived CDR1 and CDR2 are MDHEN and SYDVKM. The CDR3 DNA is TGTGCCAGCAGTTACGGGGGGGCCTGTCGCTATGGCTACACCTTC. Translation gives CASSYGGACRYGYTF.

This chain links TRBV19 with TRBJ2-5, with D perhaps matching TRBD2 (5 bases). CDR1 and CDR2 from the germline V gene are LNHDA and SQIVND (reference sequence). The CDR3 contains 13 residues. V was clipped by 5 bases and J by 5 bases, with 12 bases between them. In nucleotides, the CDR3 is TGTGCCAGTAGTGCCCGGGAAGGTGAGACCCAGTACTTC. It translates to CASSAREGETQYF.

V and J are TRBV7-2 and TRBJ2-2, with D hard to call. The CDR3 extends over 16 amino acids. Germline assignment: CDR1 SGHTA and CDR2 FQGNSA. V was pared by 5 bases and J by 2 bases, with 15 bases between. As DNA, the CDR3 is TGTGCCAGCAGCCCATCCCAGCGTTTCAACACCGGGGAGCTGTTTTTT. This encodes CASSPSQRFNTGELFF. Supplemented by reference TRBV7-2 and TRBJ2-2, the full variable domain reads GAGVSQSPSNKVTEKGKDVELRCDPISGHTALYWYRQSLGQGLEFLIYFQGNSAPDKSGLPSDRFSAERTGGSVSTLTIQRTQQEDSAVYLCASSPSQRFNTGELFFGEGSRLTVL.

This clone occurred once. The CDR3: CASSEQTAQYF. The CDR3 DNA sequence: TGTGCCAGCAGTGAACAGACAGCTCAGTACTTC. The chain joins TRBV2 to TRBJ2-4; D might be TRBD1 (5 bases). Deletions cut 2 bases from V and 12 bases from J, with 8 bases between. Germline V gives CDR1 SNHLY, CDR2 FYNNEI. The CDR3 covers 11 residues.

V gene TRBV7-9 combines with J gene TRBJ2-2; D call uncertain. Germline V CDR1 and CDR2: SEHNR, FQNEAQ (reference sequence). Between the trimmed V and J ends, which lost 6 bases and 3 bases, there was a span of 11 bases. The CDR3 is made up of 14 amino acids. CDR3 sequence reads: CASSAFDDTGELFF. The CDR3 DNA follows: TGTGCCAGCAGTGCCTTTGATGACACCGGGGAGCTGTTTTTT.

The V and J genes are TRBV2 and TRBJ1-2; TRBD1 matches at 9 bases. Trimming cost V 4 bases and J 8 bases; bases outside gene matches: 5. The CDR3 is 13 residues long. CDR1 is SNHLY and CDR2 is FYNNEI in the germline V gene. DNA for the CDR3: TGTGCCAGCAGTGGTACAGGGGGCGGAGGCTACACCTTC. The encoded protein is CASSGTGGGGYTF. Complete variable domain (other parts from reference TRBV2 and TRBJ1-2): EPEVTQTPSHQVTQMGQEVILRCVPISNHLYFYWYRQILGQKVEFLVSFYNNEISEKSEIFDDQFSVERPDGSNFTLKIRSTKLEDSAMYFCASSGTGGGGYTFGSGTRLTVV.

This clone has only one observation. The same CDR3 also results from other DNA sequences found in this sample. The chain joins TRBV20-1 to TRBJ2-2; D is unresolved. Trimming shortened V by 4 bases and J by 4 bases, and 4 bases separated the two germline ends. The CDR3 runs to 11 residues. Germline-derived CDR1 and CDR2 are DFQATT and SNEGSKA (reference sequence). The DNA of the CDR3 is TGCAGTGCTACCCGCACCGGGGAGCTGTTTTTT. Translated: CSATRTGELFF.

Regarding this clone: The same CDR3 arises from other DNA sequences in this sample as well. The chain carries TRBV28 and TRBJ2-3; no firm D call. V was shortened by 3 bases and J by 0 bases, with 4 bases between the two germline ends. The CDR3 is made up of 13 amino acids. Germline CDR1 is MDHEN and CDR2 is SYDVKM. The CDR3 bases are TGTGCCAGCAGTTTGCCTAGCACAGATACGCAGTATTTT. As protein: CASSLPSTDTQYF.

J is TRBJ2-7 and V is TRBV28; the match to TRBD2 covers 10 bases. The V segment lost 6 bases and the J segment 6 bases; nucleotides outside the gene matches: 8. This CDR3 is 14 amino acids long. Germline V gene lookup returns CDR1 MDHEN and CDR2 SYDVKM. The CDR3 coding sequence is TGTGCCAGCAGCCTAGCGGGAGCGCACTTCGAGCAGTACTTC. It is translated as CASSLAGAHFEQYF.

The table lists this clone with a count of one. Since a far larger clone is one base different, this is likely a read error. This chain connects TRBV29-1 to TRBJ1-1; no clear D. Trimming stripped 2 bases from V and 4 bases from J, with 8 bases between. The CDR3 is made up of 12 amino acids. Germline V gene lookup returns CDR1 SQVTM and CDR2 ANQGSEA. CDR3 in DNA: TGCAGCGTTGAACGGGCCAGCACTGAAGCTTTCTTT. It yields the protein CSVERASTEAFF. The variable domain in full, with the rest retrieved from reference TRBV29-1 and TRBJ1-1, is SAVISQKPSRDICQRGTSLTIQCQVDSQVTMMFWYRQQPGQSLTLIATANQGSEATYESGFVIDKFPISRPNLTFSTLTVSNMSPEDSSIYLCSVERASTEAFFGQGTRLTVV.

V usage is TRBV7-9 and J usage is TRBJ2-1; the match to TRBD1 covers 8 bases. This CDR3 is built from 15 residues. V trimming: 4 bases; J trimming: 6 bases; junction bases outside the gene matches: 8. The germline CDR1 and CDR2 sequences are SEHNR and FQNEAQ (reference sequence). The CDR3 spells CASSSAGTGSNEQFF. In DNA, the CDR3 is TGTGCCAGCAGCTCCGCCGGGACAGGTTCCAATGAGCAGTTCTTC.

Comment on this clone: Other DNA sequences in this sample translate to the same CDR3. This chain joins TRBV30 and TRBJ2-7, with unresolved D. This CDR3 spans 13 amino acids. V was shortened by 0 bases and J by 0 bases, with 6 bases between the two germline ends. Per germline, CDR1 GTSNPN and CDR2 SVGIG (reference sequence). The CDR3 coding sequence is TGTGCCTGGAGTGTACGGCTCTCCTACGAGCAGTACTTC. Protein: CAWSVRLSYEQYF.

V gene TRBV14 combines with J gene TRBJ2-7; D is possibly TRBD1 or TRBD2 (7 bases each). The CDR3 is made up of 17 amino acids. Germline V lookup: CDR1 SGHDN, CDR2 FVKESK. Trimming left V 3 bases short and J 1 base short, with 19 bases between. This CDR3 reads CASSQGPTGGQSYEQYF. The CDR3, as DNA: TGTGCCAGCAGCCAGGGACCCACGGGGGGACAGTCCTACGAGCAGTACTTC.

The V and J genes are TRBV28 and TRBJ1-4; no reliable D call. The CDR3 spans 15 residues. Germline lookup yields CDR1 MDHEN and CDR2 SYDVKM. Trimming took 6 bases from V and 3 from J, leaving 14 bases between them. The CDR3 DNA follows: TGTGCCAGCAGGAACGGCTGGGTGGCTAATGAAAAACTGTTTTTT. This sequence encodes CASRNGWVANEKLFF.

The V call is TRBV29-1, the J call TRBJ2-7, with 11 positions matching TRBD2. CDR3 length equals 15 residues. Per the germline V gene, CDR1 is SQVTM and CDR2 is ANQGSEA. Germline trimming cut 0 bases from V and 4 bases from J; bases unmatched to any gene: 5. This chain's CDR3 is CSVEDPGTSGYEQYF. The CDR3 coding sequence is TGCAGCGTTGAAGACCCCGGGACTAGCGGTTACGAGCAGTACTTC.

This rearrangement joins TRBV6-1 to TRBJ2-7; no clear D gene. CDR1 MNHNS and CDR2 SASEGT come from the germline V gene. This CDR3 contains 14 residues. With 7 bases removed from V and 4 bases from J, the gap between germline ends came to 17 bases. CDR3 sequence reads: CASKPPVYNYEQYF. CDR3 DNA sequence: TGTGCCAGCAAACCCCCCGTTTACAATTACGAGCAGTACTTC.

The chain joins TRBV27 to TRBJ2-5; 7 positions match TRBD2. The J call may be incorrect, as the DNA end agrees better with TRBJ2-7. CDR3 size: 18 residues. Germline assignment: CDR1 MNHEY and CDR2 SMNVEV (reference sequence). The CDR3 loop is CASSALPQLALSSYEQYF. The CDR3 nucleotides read TGTGCCAGCAGTGCCCTACCCCAACTAGCGCTAAGCTCCTACGAGCAGTACTTC.

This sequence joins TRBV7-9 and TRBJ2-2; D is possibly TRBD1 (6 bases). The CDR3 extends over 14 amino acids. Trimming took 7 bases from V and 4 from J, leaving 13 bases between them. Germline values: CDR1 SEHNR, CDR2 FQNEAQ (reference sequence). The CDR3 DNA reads TGTGCCAGCAATCGGGACACTACCACCGGGGAGCTGTTTTTT. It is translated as CASNRDTTTGELFF. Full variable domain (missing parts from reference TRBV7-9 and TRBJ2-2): DTGVSQNPRHKITKRGQNVTFRCDPISEHNRLYWYRQTLGQGPEFLTYFQNEAQLEKSRLLSDRFSAERPKGSFSTLEIQRTEQGDSAMYLCASNRDTTTGELFFGEGSRLTVL.

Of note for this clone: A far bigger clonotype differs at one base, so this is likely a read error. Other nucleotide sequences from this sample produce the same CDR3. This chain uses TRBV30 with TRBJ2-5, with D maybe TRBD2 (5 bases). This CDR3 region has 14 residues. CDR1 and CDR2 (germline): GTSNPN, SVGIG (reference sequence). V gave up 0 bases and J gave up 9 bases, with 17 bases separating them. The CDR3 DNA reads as TGTGCCTGGAGTGTACTAGGCGACGGTGGGGCCCAGTACTTC. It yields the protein CAWSVLGDGGAQYF.